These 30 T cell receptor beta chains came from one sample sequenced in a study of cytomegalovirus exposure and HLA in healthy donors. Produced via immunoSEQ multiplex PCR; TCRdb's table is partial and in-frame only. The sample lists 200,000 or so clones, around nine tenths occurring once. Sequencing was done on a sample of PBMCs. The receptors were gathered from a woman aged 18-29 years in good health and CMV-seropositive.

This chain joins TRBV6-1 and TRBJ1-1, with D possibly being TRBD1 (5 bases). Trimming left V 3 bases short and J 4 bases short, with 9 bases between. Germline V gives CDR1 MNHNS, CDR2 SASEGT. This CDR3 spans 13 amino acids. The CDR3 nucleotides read TGTGCCAGCAGTGACTCGGGGGGCACTGAAGCTTTCTTT. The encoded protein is CASSDSGGTEAFF.

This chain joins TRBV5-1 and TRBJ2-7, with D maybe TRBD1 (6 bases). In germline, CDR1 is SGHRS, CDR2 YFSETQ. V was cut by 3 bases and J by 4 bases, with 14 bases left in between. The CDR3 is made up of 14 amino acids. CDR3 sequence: CASSSGQGIYEQYF. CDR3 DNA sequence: TGCGCCAGCAGCTCCGGCCAGGGGATTTACGAGCAGTACTTC.

The CDR3 DNA follows: TGTGCCAGCGGGACAGGGGGCGAAAAACTGTTTTTT. Protein: CASGTGGEKLFF. The genes are TRBV4-2 and TRBJ1-4; 12 bases match TRBD1. This CDR3 is 12 amino acids long. Trimming took 8 bases from V and 8 from J; bases not matched to a gene: 0. CDR1 is LGHNA, CDR2 YNFKEQ, per germline.

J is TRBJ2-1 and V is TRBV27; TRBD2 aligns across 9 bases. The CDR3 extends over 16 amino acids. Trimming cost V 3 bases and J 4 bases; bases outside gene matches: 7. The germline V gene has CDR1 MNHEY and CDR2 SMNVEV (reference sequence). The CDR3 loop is CASSFSGLAEYNEQFF. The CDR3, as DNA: TGTGCCAGCAGTTTTTCGGGACTAGCTGAATACAATGAGCAGTTCTTC.

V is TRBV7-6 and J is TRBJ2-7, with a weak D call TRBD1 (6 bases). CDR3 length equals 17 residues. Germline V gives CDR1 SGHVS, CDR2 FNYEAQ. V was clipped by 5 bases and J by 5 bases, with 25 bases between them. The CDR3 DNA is TGTGCCAGCAGCCCAAAAACCATTGGACAGTTTCCCAACGAGCAGTACTTC. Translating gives CASSPKTIGQFPNEQYF.

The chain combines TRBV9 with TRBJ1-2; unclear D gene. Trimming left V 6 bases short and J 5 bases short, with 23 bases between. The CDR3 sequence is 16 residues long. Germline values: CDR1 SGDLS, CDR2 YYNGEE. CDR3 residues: CASTPGLAEGPYGYTF. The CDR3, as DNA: TGTGCCAGCACCCCAGGCCTAGCTGAGGGCCCGTATGGCTACACCTTC.

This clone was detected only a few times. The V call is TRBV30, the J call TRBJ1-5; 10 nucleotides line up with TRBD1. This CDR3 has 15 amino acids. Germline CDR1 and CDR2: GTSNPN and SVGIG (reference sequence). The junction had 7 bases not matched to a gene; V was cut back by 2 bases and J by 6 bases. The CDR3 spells CAWSSGQGVGQPQHF. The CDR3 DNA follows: TGTGCCTGGAGTTCCGGACAGGGGGTTGGTCAGCCCCAGCATTTT.

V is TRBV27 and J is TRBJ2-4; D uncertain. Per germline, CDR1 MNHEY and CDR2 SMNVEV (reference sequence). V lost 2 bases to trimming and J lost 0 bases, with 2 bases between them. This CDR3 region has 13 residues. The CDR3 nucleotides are TGTGCCAGCAGTTTACTAGCCAAAAACATTCAGTACTTC. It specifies CASSLLAKNIQYF.

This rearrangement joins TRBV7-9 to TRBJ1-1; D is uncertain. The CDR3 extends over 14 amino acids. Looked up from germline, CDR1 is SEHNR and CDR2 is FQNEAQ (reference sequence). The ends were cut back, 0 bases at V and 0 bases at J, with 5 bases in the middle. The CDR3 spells CASSLASVNTEAFF. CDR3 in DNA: TGTGCCAGCAGCTTAGCGAGCGTGAACACTGAAGCTTTCTTT.

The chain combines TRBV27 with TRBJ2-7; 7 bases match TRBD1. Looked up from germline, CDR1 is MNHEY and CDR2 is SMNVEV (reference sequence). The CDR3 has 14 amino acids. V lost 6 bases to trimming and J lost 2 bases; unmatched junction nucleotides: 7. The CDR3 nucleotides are TGTGCCAGCAGCGCTTGGACAGGACCCTACGAGCAGTACTTC. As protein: CASSAWTGPYEQYF.

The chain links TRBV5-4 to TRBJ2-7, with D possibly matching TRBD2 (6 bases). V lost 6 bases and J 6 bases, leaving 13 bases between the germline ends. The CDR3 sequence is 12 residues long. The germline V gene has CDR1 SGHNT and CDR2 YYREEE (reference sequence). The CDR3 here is CASIQLALEQYF. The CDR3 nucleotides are TGTGCCAGCATCCAGCTAGCGCTCGAGCAGTACTTC.

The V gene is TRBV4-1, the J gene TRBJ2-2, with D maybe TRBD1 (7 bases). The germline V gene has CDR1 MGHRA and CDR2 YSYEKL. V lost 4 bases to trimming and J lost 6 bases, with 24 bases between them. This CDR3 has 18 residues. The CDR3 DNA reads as TGCGCCAGCAGCCTCGTCTGGGCAGGGGGGTACGGATCCGGGGAGCTGTTTTTT. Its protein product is CASSLVWAGGYGSGELFF.

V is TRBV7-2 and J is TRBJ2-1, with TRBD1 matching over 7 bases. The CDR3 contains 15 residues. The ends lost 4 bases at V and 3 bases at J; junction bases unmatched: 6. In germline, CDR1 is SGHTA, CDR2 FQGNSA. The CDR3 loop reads CASSSTGTDYNEQFF. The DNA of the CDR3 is TGTGCCAGCAGCTCGACCGGGACAGACTACAATGAGCAGTTCTTC.

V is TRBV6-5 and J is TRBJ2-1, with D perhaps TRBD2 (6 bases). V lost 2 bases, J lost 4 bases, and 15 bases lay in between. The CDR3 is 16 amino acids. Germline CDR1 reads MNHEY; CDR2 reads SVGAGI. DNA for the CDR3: TGTGCCAGCAGTTACCTGAGGGGACTTACTTACAATGAGCAGTTCTTC. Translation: CASSYLRGLTYNEQFF.

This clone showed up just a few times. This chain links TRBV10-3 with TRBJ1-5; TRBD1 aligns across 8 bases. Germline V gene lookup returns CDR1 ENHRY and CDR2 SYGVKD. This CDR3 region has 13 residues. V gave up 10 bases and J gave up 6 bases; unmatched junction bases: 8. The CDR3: CATTGGDGQPQHF. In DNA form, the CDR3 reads TGTGCCACAACAGGGGGAGACGGTCAGCCCCAGCATTTT.

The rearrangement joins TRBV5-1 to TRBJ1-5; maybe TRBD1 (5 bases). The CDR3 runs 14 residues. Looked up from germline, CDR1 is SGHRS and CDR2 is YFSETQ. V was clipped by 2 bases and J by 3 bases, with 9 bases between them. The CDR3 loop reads CASSFGHPNQPQHF. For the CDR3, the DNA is TGCGCCAGCAGCTTTGGACACCCCAATCAGCCCCAGCATTTT. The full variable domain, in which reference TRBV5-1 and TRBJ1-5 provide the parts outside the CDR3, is KAGVTQTPRYLIKTRGQQVTLSCSPISGHRSVSWYQQTPGQGLQFLFEYFSETQRNKGNFPGRFSGRQFSNSRSEMNVSTLELGDSALYLCASSFGHPNQPQHFGDGTRLSIL.

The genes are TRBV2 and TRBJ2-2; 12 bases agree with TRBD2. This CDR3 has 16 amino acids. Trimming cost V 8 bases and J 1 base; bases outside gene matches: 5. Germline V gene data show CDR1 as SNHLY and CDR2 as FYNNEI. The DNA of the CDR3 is TGTGCCAGCGGAAAACTAGCGGGGGGGAACACCGGGGAGCTGTTTTTT. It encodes CASGKLAGGNTGELFF.

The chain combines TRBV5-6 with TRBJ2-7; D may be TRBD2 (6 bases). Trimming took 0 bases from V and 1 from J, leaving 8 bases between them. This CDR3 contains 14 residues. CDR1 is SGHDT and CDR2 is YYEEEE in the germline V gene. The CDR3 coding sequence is TGTGCCAGCAGCTTGGAGGCGGGATCCTACGAGCAGTACTTC. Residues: CASSLEAGSYEQYF. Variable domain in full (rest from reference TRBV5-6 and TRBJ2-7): DAGVTQSPTHLIKTRGQQVTLRCSPKSGHDTVSWYQQALGQGPQFIFQYYEEEERQRGNFPDRFSGHQFPNYSSELNVNALLLGDSALYLCASSLEAGSYEQYFGPGTRLTVT.

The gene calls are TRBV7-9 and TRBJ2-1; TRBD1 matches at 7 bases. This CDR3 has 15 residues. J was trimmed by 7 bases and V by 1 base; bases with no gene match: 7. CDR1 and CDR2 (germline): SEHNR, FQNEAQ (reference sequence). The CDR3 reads CASSLVGTASNEQFF. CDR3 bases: TGTGCCAGCAGCTTAGTCGGGACAGCCTCTAATGAGCAGTTCTTC.

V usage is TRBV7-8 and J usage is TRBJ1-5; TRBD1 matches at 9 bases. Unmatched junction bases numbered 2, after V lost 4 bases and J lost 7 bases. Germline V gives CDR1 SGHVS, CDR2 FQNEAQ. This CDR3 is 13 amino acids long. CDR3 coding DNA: TGTGCCAGCAGCTCGGACAGGGGACAGCCCCAGCATTTT. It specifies CASSSDRGQPQHF.

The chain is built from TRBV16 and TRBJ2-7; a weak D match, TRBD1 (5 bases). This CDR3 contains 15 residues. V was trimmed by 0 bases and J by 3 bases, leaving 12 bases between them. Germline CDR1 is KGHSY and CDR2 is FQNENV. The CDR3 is CASSQSPGQGYEQYF. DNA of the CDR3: TGTGCCAGCAGCCAATCGCCCGGCCAGGGCTACGAGCAGTACTTC.

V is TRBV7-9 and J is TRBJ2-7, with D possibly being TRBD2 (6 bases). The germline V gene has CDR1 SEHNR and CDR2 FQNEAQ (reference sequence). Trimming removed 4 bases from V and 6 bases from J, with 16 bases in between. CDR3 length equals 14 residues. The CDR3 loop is CASSSGGGGSEQYF. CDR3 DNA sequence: TGTGCCAGCAGCTCCGGCGGAGGAGGGTCCGAGCAGTACTTC.

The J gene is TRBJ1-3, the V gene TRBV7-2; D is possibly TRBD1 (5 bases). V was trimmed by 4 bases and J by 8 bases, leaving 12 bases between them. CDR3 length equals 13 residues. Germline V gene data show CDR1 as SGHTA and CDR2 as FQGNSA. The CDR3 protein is CASSSGHADTIYF. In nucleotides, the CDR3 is TGTGCCAGCAGCTCAGGACACGCGGACACCATATATTTT.

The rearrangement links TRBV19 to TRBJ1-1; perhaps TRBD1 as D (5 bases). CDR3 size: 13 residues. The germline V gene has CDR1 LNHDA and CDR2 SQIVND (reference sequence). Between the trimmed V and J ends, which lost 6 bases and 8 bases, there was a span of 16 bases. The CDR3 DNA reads TGTGCCAGTAGCCCACCTAGGGGCCCGGAAGCTTTCTTT. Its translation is CASSPPRGPEAFF.

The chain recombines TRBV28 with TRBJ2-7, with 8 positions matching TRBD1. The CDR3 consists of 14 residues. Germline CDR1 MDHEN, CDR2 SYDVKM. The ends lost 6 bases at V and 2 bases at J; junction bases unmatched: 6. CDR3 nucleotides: TGTGCCAGCAGGCTCGGACAGGGCCCCTACGAGCAGTACTTC. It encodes CASRLGQGPYEQYF.

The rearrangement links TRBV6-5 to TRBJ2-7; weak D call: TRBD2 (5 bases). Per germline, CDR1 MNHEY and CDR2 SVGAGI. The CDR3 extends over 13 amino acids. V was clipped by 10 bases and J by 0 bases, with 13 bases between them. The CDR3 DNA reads TGTGCCACCGCTGGGAGCGGCTCCTACGAGCAGTACTTC. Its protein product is CATAGSGSYEQYF.

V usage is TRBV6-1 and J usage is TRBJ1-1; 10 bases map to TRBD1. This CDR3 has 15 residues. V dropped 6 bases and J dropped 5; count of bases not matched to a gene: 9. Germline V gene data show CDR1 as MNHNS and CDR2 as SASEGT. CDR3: CASSLWTGGRTEAFF. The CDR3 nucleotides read TGTGCCAGCAGCTTATGGACAGGGGGGCGGACTGAAGCTTTCTTT.

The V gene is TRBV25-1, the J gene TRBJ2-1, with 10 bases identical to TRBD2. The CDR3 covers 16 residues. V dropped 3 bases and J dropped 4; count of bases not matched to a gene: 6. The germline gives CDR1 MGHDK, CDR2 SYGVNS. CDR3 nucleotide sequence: TGTGCCAGCAGTGATAGGGGACTAGCGCGTTACAATGAGCAGTTCTTC. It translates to CASSDRGLARYNEQFF. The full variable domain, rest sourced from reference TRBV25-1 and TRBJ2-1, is EADIYQTPRYLVIGTGKKITLECSQTMGHDKMYWYQQDPGMELHLIHYSYGVNSTEKGDLSSESTVSRIRTEHFPLTLESARPSHTSQYLCASSDRGLARYNEQFFGPGTRLTVL.

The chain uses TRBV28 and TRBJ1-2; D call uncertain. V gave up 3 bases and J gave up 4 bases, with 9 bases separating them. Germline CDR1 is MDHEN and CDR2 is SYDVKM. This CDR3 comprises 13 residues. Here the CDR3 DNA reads TGTGCCAGCAGTTTGAAGATAGCCTATGGCTACACCTTC. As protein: CASSLKIAYGYTF.

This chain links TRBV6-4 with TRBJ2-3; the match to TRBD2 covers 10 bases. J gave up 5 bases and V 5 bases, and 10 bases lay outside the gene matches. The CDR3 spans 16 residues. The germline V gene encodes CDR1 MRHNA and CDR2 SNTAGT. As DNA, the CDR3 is TGTGCCAGCAGTACAAGAGCGGGAGGGCCTGAAGATACGCAGTATTTT. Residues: CASSTRAGGPEDTQYF.